This is a list of T cell receptor beta chains from one sample in a study of cytomegalovirus exposure and HLA in healthy donors. Profiling relied on immunoSEQ multiplex PCR, and the TCRdb table lists in-frame clones only, not all of them. The profile shows approximately 150,000 clones, roughly 79% of them singletons. The material sequenced was PBMCs. The origin of the receptors is a male donor in good health and CMV-seronegative. Both conserved end residues are trimmed from each CDR3. Fields, in order: CDR3 length, V gene, J gene, CDR3 protein.

>11|TRBV29-1|TRBJ2-3
SARDRGVDTQY
>12|TRBV18|TRBJ2-7
ASSPSGGSYEQY
>11|TRBV4-1|TRBJ2-1
ASGLAVFNEQF
>14|TRBV7-3|TRBJ2-1
ASSLNPGLGTNEQF
>12|TRBV10-3|TRBJ2-7
AINPGTGSYEQY
>10|TRBV13|TRBJ2-1
ASSLGGDEQF
>12|TRBV6-6|TRBJ1-6
ASRETGVHSPLH
>13|TRBV7-9|TRBJ2-1
ASSFPGLAYNEQF
>13|TRBV7-7|TRBJ2-1
ASSLGSGPYNEQF
>17|TRBV13|TRBJ2-1
ASSLGLVPTGAPYNEQF
>12|TRBV7-3|.
ASSLDRGPYEQY
>13|TRBV7-9|TRBJ2-1
ASSLVAGGSNEQF
>13|TRBV11-2|TRBJ1-3
ASSLGDRDLGTIY
>12|TRBV28|TRBJ2-2
ASTSTGNTGELF
>13|TRBV11-2|TRBJ2-7
ASSLFIGGNYEQY
>13|TRBV2|TRBJ1-4
ASSENGGQGLKLF
>14|TRBV6-6|TRBJ2-2
ASRGSTGPGTGELF
>16|TRBV6-4|TRBJ2-3
ASSEPGTSGGAPDTQY
>12|TRBV7-9|TRBJ2-2
ASSLVGSTGELF
>11|TRBV7-9|TRBJ1-1
ASSWTGDTEAF
>12|TRBV27|TRBJ1-2
ASSPIGGHYGYT
>15|TRBV19|TRBJ1-5
ASSWGPQGVSNQPQH